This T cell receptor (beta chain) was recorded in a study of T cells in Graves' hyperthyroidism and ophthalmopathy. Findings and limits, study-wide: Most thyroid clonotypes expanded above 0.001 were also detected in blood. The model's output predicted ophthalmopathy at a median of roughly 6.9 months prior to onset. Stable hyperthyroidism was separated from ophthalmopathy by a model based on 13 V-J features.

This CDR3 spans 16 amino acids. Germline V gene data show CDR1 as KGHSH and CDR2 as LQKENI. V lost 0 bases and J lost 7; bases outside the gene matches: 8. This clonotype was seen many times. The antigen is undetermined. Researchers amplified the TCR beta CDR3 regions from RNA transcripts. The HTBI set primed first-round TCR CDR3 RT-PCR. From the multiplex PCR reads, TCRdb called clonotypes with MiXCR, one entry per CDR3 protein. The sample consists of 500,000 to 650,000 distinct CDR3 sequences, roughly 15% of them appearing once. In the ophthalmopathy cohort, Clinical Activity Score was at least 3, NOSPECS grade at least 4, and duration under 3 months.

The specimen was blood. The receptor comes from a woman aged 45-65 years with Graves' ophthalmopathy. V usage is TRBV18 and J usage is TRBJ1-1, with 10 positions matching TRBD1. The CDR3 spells CASSPPFWDRGNEAFF. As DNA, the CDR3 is TGTGCCAGCTCACCACCGTTTTGGGACAGGGGAAATGAAGCTTTCTTT.